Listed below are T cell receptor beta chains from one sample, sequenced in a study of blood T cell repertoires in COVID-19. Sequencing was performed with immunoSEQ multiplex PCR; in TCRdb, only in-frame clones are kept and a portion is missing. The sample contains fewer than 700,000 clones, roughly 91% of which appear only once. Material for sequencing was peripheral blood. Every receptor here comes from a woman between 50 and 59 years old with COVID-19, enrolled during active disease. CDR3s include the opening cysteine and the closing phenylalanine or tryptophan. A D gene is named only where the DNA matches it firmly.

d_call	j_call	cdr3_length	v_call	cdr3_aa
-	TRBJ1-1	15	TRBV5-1	CASSPEGGVDTEAFF
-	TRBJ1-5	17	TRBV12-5	CASGATGLGARNQPQHF
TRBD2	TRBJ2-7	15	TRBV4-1	CASSQGGTSDYEQYF
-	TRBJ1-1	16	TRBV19	CASSLLRGGRGTEAFF
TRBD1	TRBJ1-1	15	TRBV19	CASSWPGGMNTEAFF
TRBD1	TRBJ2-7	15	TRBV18	CASSREGTGGVEQYF
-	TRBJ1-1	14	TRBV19	CASLDRQLNTEAFF
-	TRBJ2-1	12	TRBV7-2	CASSFSKREQFF
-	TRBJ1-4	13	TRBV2	CASSPGGNEKLFF
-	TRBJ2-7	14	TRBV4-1	CASSPQGRSYEQYF
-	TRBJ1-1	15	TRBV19	CASTPMAGNSLEAFF
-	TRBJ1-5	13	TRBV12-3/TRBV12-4	CASSWGEGQPQHF
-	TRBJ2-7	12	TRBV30	CAWVFFPYEQYF
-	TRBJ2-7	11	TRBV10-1	CASSDSGEQYF
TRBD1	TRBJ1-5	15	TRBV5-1	CASSLEGRGLQPQHF
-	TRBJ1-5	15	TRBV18	CASSPLAGDNQPQHF
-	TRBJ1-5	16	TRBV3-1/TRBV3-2	CASSPSWVQFNQPQHF
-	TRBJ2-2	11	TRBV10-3	CAISESSKLFF
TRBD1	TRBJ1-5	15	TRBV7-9	CASSSDRDGNQPQHF
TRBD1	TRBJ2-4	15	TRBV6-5	CASSSGQGATHIQYF
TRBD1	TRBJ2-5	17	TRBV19	CASSIGGTGRLKETQYF
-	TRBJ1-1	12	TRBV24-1	CAISTRNTEAFF
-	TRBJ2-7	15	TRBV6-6	CASSGEGGSPYEQYF
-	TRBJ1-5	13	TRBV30	CAWSVRSNQPQHF
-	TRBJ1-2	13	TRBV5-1	CASSLVGDYGYTF
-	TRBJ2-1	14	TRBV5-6	CASLPGLEYNEQFF
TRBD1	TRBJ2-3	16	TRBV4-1	CASSASGQLITDTQYF
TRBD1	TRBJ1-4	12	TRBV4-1	CASRGQDEKLFF
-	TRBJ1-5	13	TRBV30	CAWDTGIDQPQHF
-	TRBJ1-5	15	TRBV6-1	CASSEVTSDNQPQHF
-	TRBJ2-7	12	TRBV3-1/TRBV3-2	CASSQAGEEQYF
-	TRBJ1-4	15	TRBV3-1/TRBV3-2	CASSQATTGKGKLFF
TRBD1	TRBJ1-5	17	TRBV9	CASSVGQGAYSNQPQHF
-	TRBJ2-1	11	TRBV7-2	CASSFGGPQFF
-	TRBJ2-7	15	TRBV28	CASSSGATGTYEQYF
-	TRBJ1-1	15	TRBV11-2	CASSDTGGLSTEAFF
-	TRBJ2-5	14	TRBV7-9	CASSRTRDLETQYF
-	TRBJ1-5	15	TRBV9	CASSHWGDSNQPQHF
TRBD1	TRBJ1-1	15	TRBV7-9	CASSLPGGGGTEAFF
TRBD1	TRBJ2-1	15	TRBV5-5	CASSFGDRGAGEQFF
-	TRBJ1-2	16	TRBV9	CASSVNRRGADYGYTF
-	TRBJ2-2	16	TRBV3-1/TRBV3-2	CASSQEPTSNTGELFF
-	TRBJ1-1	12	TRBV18	CASSPGGLEAFF
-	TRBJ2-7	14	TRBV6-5	CASSLEEVGHEQYF
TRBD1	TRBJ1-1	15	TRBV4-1	CASSKGQGMNTEAFF
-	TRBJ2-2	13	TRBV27	CASRNRATGELFF
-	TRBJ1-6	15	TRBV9	CASSVGGGYNSPLHF
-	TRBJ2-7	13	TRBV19	CASSQGGPYEQYF
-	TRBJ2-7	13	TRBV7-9	CASQGSPAGEQYF
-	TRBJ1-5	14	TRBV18	CASSPERANQPQHF
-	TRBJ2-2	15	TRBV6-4	CASSDSRQNTGELFF
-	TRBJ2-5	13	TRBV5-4	CASSLGGQETQYF
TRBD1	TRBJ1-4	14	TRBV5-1	CASSRTGDNEKLFF
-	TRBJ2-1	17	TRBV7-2	CASSFTLSRQANSGQFF
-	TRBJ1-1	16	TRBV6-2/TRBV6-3	CASSYAAHSPTTEAFF
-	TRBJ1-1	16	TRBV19	CASSIGHGGLNTEAFF
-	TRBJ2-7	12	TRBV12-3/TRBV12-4	CASSTSSYEQYF
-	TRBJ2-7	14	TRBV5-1	CASSPPESSYEQYF